The 3 T cell receptor beta chains reported below all come from one sample, sequenced in a study of CD8 T cells in Susac syndrome. Random-hexamer reverse transcription was applied to about 0.5 to 1 ug RNA. TCRdb reprocessed the immunoSEQ multiplex PCR reads via MiXCR and lists one record per CDR3 protein. The table records more than 150,000 distinct CDR3 sequences, around 96% of them present only once. Sequencing was done on a sample of CD4+ T cells from PBMCs. These receptor sequences come from a human donor in good health.

This clonotype was picked up a small number of times. The J gene is TRBJ1-5, the V gene TRBV7-9; 8 bases line up with TRBD1. The V gene's germline CDR1 is SEHNR and CDR2 FQNEAQ (reference sequence). The CDR3 is 15 amino acids. V was pared by 6 bases and J by 2 bases, with 6 bases of the junction left unmatched. The CDR3 DNA is TGTGCCAGCAGTACCGGACAGGGAGGCAATCAGCCCCAGCATTTT. Translation gives CASSTGQGGNQPQHF.

The chain has TRBV25-1 and TRBJ2-1, with 7 nucleotides matching TRBD1. CDR1 and CDR2 from the germline V gene are MGHDK and SYGVNS. The J segment lost 2 bases and the V segment lost 8 bases, leaving 6 bases of the junction unmatched. There are 14 residues in the CDR3. The CDR3 spells CASRSGGAYNEQFF. DNA for the CDR3: TGTGCCAGCCGGTCAGGGGGAGCCTACAATGAGCAGTTCTTC.

This clonotype has just one count. The V and J genes are TRBV7-9 and TRBJ2-7; D may be TRBD1 (5 bases). The CDR3 has 14 residues. V lost 3 bases to trimming and J lost 5 bases, with 14 bases between them. Germline V CDR1 and CDR2: SEHNR, FQNEAQ (reference sequence). CDR3 residues: CASSFFGLGDEQYF. The CDR3 coding sequence is TGTGCCAGCAGCTTTTTCGGGTTAGGGGACGAGCAGTACTTC.